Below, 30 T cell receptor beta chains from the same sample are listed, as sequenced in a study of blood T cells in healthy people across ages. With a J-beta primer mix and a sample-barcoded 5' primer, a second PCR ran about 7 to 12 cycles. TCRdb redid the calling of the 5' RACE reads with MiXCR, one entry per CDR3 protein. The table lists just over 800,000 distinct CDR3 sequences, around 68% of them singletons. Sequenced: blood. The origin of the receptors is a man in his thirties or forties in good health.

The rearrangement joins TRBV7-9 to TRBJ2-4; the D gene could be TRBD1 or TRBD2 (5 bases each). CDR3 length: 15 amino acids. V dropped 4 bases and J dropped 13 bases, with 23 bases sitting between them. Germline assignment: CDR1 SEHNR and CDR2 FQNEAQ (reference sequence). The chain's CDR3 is CASSSRQTTRGEQYF. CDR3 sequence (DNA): TGTGCCAGCAGCTCCCGACAGACAACCCGAGGGGAGCAGTACTTC.

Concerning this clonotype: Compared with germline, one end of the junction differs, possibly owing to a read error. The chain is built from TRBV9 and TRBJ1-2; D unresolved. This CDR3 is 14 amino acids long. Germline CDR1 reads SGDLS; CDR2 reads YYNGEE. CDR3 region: CASSTRLANYDYTF. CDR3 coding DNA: TGTGCCAGCAGCACCAGGCTAGCTAACTATGACTACACCTTC.

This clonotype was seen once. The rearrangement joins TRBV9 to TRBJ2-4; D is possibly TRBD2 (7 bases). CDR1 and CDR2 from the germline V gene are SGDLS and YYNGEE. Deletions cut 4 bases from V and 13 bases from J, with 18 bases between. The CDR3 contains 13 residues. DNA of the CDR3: TGTGCCAGCAGCCCCTCGGGGGGCCGAGAGCAGTACTTC. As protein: CASSPSGGREQYF.

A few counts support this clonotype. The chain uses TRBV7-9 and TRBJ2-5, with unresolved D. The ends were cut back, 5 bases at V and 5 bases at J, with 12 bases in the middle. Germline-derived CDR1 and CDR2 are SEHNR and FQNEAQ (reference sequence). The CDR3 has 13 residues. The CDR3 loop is CASSAWASETQYF. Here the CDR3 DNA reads TGTGCCAGCAGCGCCTGGGCGTCGGAGACCCAGTACTTC.

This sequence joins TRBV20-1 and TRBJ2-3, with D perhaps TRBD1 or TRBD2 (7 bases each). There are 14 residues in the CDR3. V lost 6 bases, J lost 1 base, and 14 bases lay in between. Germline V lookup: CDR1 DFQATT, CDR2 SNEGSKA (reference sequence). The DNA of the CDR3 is TGCAGTGCCCAGGGGGGGAAAGGCACAGATACGCAGTATTTT. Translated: CSAQGGKGTDTQYF.

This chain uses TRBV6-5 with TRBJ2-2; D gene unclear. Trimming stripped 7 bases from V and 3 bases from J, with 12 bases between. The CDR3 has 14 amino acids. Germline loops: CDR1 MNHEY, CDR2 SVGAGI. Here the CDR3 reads CASKRSLDTGELFF. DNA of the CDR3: TGTGCCAGCAAGCGCAGTCTCGACACCGGGGAGCTGTTTTTT.

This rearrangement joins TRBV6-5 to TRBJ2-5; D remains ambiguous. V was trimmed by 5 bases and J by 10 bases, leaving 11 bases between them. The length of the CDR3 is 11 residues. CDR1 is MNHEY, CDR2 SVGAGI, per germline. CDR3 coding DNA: TGTGCCAGCAGTACCCCAGTGGACCAGTACTTC. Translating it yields CASSTPVDQYF.

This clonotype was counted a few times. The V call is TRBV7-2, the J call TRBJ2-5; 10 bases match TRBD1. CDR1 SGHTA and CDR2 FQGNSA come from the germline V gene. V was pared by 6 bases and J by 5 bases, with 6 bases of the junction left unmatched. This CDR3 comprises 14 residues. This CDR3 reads CASSWTGGGETQYF. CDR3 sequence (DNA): TGTGCCAGCAGTTGGACAGGGGGAGGCGAGACCCAGTACTTC.

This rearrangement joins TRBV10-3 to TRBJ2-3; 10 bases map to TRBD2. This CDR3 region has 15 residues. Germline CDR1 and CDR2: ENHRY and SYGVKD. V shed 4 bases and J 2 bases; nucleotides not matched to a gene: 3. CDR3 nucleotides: TGTGCCATCAGTGCTCTAGCGGGGGCCACAGATACGCAGTATTTT. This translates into CAISALAGATDTQYF.

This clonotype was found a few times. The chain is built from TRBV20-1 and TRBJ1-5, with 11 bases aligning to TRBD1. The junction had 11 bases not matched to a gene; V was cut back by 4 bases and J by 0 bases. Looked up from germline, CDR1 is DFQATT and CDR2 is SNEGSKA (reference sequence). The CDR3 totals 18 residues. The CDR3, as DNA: TGCAGTGCTAAACGGGACAGGGGGGATTCGCATAGCAATCAGCCCCAGCATTTT. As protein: CSAKRDRGDSHSNQPQHF.

The CDR3 coding sequence is TGTGCCGCCTCTACACAATGGACAGGATCCTACGAGCAGTACTTC. Its protein is CAASTQWTGSYEQYF. The V gene is TRBV24-1, the J gene TRBJ2-7; 7 bases fit TRBD1. CDR3 size: 15 residues. The germline gives CDR1 KGHDR, CDR2 SFDVKD. Unmatched junction bases numbered 14, after V lost 12 bases and J lost 1 base.

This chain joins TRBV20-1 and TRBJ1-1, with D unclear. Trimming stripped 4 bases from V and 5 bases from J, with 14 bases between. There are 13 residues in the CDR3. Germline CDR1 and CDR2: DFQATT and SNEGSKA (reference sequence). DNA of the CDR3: TGCAGTGCTATCCGGGCCATGGGGACTGAAGCTTTCTTT. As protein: CSAIRAMGTEAFF.

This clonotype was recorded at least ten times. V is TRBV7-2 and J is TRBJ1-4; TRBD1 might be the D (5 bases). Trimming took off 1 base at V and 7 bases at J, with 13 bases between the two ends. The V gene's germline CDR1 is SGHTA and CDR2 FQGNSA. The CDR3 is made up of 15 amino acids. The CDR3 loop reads CASSLDRTSLEKLFF. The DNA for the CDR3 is TGTGCCAGCAGCTTAGACAGGACCTCTCTTGAAAAACTGTTTTTT.

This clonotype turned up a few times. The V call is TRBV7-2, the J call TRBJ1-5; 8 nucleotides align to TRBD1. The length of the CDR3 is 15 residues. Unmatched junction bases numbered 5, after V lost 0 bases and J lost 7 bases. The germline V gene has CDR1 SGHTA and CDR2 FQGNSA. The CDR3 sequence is CASSLADRVGQPQHF. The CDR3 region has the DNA TGTGCCAGCAGCTTAGCGGACAGGGTCGGGCAGCCCCAGCATTTT.

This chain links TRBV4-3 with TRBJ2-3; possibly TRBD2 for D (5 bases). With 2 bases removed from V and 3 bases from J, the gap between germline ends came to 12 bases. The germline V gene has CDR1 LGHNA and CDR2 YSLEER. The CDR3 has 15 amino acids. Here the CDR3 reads CASSQNHLATDTQYF. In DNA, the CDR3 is TGCGCCAGCAGCCAAAATCATCTAGCAACAGATACGCAGTATTTT.

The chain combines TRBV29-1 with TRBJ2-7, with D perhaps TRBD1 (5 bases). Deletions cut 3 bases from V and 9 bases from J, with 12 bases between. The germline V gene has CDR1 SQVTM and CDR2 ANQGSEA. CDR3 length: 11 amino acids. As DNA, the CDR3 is TGCAGCGTTGATGTGTCAGGGCGGCAGTACTTC. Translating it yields CSVDVSGRQYF.

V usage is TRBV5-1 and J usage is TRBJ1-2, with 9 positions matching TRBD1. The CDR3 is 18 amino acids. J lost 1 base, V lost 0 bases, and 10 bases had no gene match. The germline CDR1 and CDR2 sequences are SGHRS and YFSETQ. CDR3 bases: TGCGCCAGCAGCTTGGGGACAGGGGAACCCTTAATTAACTATGGCTACACCTTC. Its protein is CASSLGTGEPLINYGYTF.

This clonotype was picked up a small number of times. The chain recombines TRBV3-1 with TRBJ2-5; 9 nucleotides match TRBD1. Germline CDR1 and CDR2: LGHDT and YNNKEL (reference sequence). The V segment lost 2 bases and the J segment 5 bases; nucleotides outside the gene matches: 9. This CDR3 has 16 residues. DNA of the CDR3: TGTGCCAGCAGCCAAAGGACAGGGGTTGCGGTGGAGACCCAGTACTTC. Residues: CASSQRTGVAVETQYF.

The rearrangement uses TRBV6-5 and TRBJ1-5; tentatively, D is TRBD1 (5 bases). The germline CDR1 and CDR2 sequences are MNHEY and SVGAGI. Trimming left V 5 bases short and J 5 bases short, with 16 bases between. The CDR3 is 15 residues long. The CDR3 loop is CASSAISGTHQPQHF. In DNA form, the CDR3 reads TGTGCCAGCAGTGCCATATCGGGGACGCATCAGCCCCAGCATTTT.

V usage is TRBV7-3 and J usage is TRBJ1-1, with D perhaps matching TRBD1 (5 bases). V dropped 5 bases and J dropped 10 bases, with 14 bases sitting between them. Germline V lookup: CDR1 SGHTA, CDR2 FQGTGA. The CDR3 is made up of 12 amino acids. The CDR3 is CASSPDGGVAFF. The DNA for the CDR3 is TGTGCCAGCAGCCCTGATGGGGGAGTAGCTTTCTTT.

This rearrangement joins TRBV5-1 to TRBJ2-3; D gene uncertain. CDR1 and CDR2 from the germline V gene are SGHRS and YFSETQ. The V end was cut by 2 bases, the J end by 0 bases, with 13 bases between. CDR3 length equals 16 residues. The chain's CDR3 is CASSFYILTSTDTQYF. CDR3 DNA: TGCGCCAGCAGCTTTTACATCCTCACTAGCACAGATACGCAGTATTTT. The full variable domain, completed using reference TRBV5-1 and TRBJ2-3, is KAGVTQTPRYLIKTRGQQVTLSCSPISGHRSVSWYQQTPGQGLQFLFEYFSETQRNKGNFPGRFSGRQFSNSRSEMNVSTLELGDSALYLCASSFYILTSTDTQYFGPGTRLTVL.

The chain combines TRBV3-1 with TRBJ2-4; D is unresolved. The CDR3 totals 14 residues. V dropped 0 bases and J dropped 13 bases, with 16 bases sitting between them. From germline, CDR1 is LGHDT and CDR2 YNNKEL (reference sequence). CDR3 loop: CASSQDPNSLEQYF. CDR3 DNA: TGTGCCAGCAGCCAAGATCCGAACAGCTTGGAGCAGTACTTC.

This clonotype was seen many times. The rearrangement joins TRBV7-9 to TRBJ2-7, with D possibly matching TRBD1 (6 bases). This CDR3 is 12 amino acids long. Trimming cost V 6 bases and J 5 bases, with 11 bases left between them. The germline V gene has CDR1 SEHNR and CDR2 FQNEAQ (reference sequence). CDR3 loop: CASSLAGDEQYF. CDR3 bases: TGTGCCAGCAGTTTGGCAGGGGACGAGCAGTACTTC.

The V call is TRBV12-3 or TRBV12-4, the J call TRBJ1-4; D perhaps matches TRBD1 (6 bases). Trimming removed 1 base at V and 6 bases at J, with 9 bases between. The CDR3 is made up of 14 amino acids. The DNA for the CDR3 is TGTGCCAGCAGTTTAGGGACAGAGTATGAAAAACTGTTTTTT. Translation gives CASSLGTEYEKLFF.

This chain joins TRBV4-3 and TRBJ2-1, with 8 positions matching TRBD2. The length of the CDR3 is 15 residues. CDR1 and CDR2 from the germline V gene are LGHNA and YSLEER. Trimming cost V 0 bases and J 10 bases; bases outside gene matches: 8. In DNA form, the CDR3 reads TGCGCCAGCAGCCAAGATACCGGGGGGGGTCGGGAGCAGTTCTTC. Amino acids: CASSQDTGGGREQFF.

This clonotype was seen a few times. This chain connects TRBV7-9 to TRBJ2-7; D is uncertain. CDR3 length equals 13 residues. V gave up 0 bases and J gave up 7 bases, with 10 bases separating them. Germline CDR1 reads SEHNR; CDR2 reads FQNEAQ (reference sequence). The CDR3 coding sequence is TGTGCCAGCAGCTTAGCAGTTACGGGTGAGCAGTACTTC. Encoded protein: CASSLAVTGEQYF.

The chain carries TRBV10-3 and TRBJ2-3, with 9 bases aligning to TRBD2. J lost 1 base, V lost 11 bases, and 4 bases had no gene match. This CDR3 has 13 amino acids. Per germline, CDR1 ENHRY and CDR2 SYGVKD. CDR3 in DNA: TGTGCCGTTCGGACTAGCGGCACAGATACGCAGTATTTT. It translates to CAVRTSGTDTQYF.

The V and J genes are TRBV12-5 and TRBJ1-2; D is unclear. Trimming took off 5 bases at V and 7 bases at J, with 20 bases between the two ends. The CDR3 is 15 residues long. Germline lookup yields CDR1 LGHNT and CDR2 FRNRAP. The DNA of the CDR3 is TGTGCTAGTGGTGCGTACAGTGTTGTCTATGGTGGCTACACCTTC. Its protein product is CASGAYSVVYGGYTF. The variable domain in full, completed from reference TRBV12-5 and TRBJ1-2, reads DARVTQTPRHKVTEMGQEVTMRCQPILGHNTVFWYRQTMMQGLELLAYFRNRAPLDDSGMPKDRFSAEMPDATLATLKIQPSEPRDSAVYFCASGAYSVVYGGYTFGSGTRLTVV.

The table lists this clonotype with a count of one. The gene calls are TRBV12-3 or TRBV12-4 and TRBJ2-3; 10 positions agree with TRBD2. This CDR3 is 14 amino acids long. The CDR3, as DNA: TGTGCTGCGCGTAGGGCTAGCGGGGGTGATACGCAGTATTTT. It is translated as CAARRASGGDTQYF.

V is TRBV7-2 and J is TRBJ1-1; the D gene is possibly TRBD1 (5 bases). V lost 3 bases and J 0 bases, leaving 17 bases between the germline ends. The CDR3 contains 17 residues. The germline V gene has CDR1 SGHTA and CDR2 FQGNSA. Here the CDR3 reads CASSFAWRGSMNTEAFF. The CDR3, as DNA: TGTGCCAGCAGCTTCGCTTGGAGGGGCTCTATGAACACTGAAGCTTTCTTT.